The next 32 T cell receptor beta chains were all read from a single sample in a study of blood T cell repertoires in COVID-19. The assay was immunoSEQ multiplex PCR, and TCRdb's table has in-frame clones only and misses some. The sample records 180,000 or so clones, about 86% being singletons. The sequencing sample was made of peripheral blood. Every receptor here comes from a man in his sixties with acute or convalescent COVID-19.

The chain uses TRBV27 and TRBJ1-5; D remains unclear. CDR3 length: 14 amino acids. V was pared by 4 bases and J by 2 bases, with 9 bases between. Germline V gene lookup returns CDR1 MNHEY and CDR2 SMNVEV (reference sequence). This CDR3 is CASSSTRGNQPQHF. CDR3 nucleotide sequence: TGTGCCAGCAGTTCGACTAGGGGCAATCAGCCCCAGCATTTT.

The chain uses TRBV29-1 and TRBJ2-6, with TRBD1 identical over 11 bases. V gave up 0 bases and J gave up 4 bases; unmatched junction bases: 8. CDR1 and CDR2 (germline): SQVTM, ANQGSEA. The CDR3 runs 18 residues. The CDR3 protein is CSVEDRGTGGTGANVLTF. The CDR3 DNA is TGCAGCGTTGAAGATCGGGGGACAGGGGGAACCGGGGCCAACGTCCTGACTTTC.

This chain links TRBV19 with TRBJ2-7, with TRBD2 identical over 12 bases. CDR1 and CDR2 from the germline V gene are LNHDA and SQIVND (reference sequence). The V gene end was trimmed by 9 bases and the J gene end by 1 base; junction bases not matched to a gene: 1. This CDR3 region has 13 residues. The CDR3 spells CASGLAGSYEQYF. The CDR3, as DNA: TGTGCCAGCGGACTAGCGGGATCCTACGAGCAGTACTTC. Looking up the rest from reference TRBV19 and TRBJ2-7 gives the full variable domain: DGGITQSPKYLFRKEGQNVTLSCEQNLNHDAMYWYRQDPGQGLRLIYYSQIVNDFQKGDIAEGYSVSREKKESFPLTVTSAQKNPTAFYLCASGLAGSYEQYFGPGTRLTVT.

This clone has only one observation. This chain connects TRBV28 to TRBJ1-6; 7 bases align to TRBD1. After removal of 6 bases from V and 14 bases from J, the junction contained 13 bases not matched to a gene. The CDR3 sequence is 14 residues long. CDR1 and CDR2 from the germline V gene are MDHEN and SYDVKM. The CDR3 nucleotides are TGTGCCAGCAGATTCGTCAGGCCCAGGGGGGCCCTCCACTTT. Protein product: CASRFVRPRGALHF.

This clone was seen just once. The rearrangement uses TRBV3-1 (or the pseudogene TRBV3-2) and TRBJ1-4; a weak D match, TRBD1 (6 bases). CDR1 LGHDT and CDR2 YNNKEL come from the germline V gene (reference sequence). The CDR3 spans 14 residues. V lost 1 base and J lost 10, with 13 bases in between. The CDR3 DNA follows: TGTGCCAGCAGCCAAGTAGATACCAGGGGAAAACTGTTTTTT. It yields the protein CASSQVDTRGKLFF.

The chain uses TRBV5-1 and TRBJ2-5; 7 bases are shared with TRBD2. The J segment lost 1 base and the V segment lost 2 bases, leaving 8 bases of the junction unmatched. The CDR3 consists of 16 residues. Germline CDR1 SGHRS, CDR2 YFSETQ. CDR3 DNA: TGCGCCAGCAGCTTTCTAGCGGCTTTGGGCCAAGAGACCCAGTACTTC. Protein product: CASSFLAALGQETQYF. Full variable domain (outside the CDR3, taken from reference TRBV5-1 and TRBJ2-5): KAGVTQTPRYLIKTRGQQVTLSCSPISGHRSVSWYQQTPGQGLQFLFEYFSETQRNKGNFPGRFSGRQFSNSRSEMNVSTLELGDSALYLCASSFLAALGQETQYFGPGTRLLVL.

The chain recombines TRBV27 with TRBJ2-4; maybe TRBD2 (5 bases). Between the trimmed V and J ends, which lost 3 bases and 5 bases, there was a span of 8 bases. The CDR3 sequence is 13 residues long. CDR1 is MNHEY, CDR2 SMNVEV, per germline (reference sequence). CDR3 in amino acids: CASSFGSQNIQYF. CDR3 sequence (DNA): TGTGCCAGCAGTTTTGGGAGCCAAAACATTCAGTACTTC.

The chain has TRBV24-1 and TRBJ2-5; 7 bases are a match to TRBD1. The length of the CDR3 is 14 residues. CDR1 is KGHDR, CDR2 SFDVKD, per germline. Unmatched junction bases numbered 10, after V lost 7 bases and J lost 6 bases. CDR3 sequence: CATSRDREGKTQYF. The CDR3 nucleotides are TGTGCCACCAGCCGTGACAGGGAAGGAAAGACCCAGTACTTC.

This clone came up once. The DNA of the CDR3 is TGTGCCAGCAGCCTATCCGAGGCAGGGCTCAACTATGGCTACACCTTC. It is translated as CASSLSEAGLNYGYTF. The genes are TRBV4-2 and TRBJ1-2, with a tentative D call TRBD1 (5 bases). V lost 4 bases and J 2 bases, leaving 17 bases between the germline ends. CDR3 length equals 16 residues. Germline values: CDR1 LGHNA, CDR2 YNFKEQ.

J is TRBJ2-5 and V is TRBV7-9; 8 positions match TRBD2. The CDR3 is 14 residues long. V trimming: 1 base; J trimming: 5 bases; junction bases outside the gene matches: 3. Germline CDR1 SEHNR, CDR2 FQNEAQ (reference sequence). The CDR3 DNA reads as TGTGCCAGCAGCTTAGACGGGAGGGGGGAGACCCAGTACTTC. Translated, it gives CASSLDGRGETQYF.

The chain links TRBV2 to TRBJ2-1, with 7 bases fitting TRBD2. Germline V CDR1 and CDR2: SNHLY, FYNNEI. V lost 4 bases, J lost 6 bases, and 3 bases stayed unmatched. CDR3 size: 13 residues. CDR3 in amino acids: CASSGPSGNEQFF. The CDR3 DNA reads as TGTGCCAGCAGTGGCCCTAGCGGCAATGAGCAGTTCTTC.

The J gene is TRBJ1-5, the V gene TRBV6-5; D remains ambiguous. CDR3 size: 14 residues. The V end was cut by 7 bases, the J end by 3 bases, with 13 bases between. Germline CDR1 is MNHEY and CDR2 is SVGAGI. As DNA, the CDR3 is TGTGCCAGCACCCCCTCGACACTCAATCAGCCCCAGCATTTT. Amino acid sequence: CASTPSTLNQPQHF.

Relative to its sample, this clone is medium-sized (0.01 to 0.1%). The genes are TRBV6-5 and TRBJ2-7; 7 bases are a match to TRBD1. The CDR3 has 13 amino acids. Germline V gives CDR1 MNHEY, CDR2 SVGAGI. The trim removed 10 bases at V and 6 bases at J, leaving 12 bases unmatched. The CDR3 DNA is TGTGCCACCGAGACAGGGCTCCTCGGCGAGCAGTACTTC. Translated, it gives CATETGLLGEQYF.

This chain uses TRBV30 with TRBJ1-2, with 7 positions matching TRBD1. V dropped 4 bases and J dropped 8; count of bases not matched to a gene: 10. This CDR3 is built from 13 residues. Germline V gene data show CDR1 as GTSNPN and CDR2 as SVGIG (reference sequence). CDR3 loop: CAWIVKTGRGYTF. The CDR3 DNA is TGTGCCTGGATCGTCAAGACAGGGCGCGGCTACACCTTC.

In its sample, this clone was seen a few times. The chain links TRBV12-3 or TRBV12-4 to TRBJ1-2; 8 bases map to TRBD1. Germline trimming cut 5 bases from V and 8 bases from J; bases unmatched to any gene: 7. This CDR3 comprises 13 residues. The CDR3 spells CASSPRTGLGYTF. The CDR3 DNA reads TGTGCCAGCAGTCCCCGGACAGGGTTAGGCTACACCTTC.

The chain joins TRBV7-8 to TRBJ2-2, with TRBD1 identical over 9 bases. The trim removed 4 bases at V and 7 bases at J, leaving 1 base unmatched. This CDR3 is built from 13 residues. Germline V CDR1 and CDR2: SGHVS, FQNEAQ. The CDR3 loop reads CASSWDRDGELFF. CDR3 DNA sequence: TGTGCCAGCAGCTGGGACAGGGACGGGGAGCTGTTTTTT.

This sequence joins TRBV30 and TRBJ2-3, with 14 positions matching TRBD2. The CDR3 totals 14 residues. Losses at the gene ends were 5 bases for V and 6 bases for J; bases not matched to a gene: 4. The V gene's germline CDR1 is GTSNPN and CDR2 SVGIG (reference sequence). This chain's CDR3 is CAWGTSGRKDTQYF. In DNA, the CDR3 is TGTGCCTGGGGGACTAGCGGGAGAAAGGATACGCAGTATTTT.

The chain couples TRBV18 to TRBJ1-1, with no clear D. Germline values: CDR1 KGHSH, CDR2 LQKENI. This CDR3 has 13 amino acids. The ends were cut back, 0 bases at V and 5 bases at J, with 7 bases in the middle. This chain's CDR3 is CASSPPLRTEAFF. The CDR3 nucleotides are TGTGCCAGCTCACCACCTTTGAGGACTGAAGCTTTCTTT.

About this clone itself: The sample carries other DNA sequences with the same CDR3. The rearrangement links TRBV28 to TRBJ1-2, with 11 bases matching TRBD1. The CDR3 is 13 residues long. With V trimmed by 6 bases and J by 7 bases, 4 bases remained unmatched. Germline V gene data show CDR1 as MDHEN and CDR2 as SYDVKM. CDR3 nucleotide sequence: TGTGCCAGCAGACCGGGACAGGGGGGTGGCTACACCTTC. Translating it yields CASRPGQGGGYTF.

The chain employs TRBV28 and TRBJ1-2, with 8 bases fitting TRBD1. Germline V lookup: CDR1 MDHEN, CDR2 SYDVKM. V shed 2 bases and J 7 bases; nucleotides not matched to a gene: 3. The CDR3 covers 13 residues. The CDR3 region has the DNA TGTGCCAGCAGTTTAAACAGGGGGGCTGGCTACACCTTC. This sequence encodes CASSLNRGAGYTF.

The rearrangement joins TRBV18 to TRBJ2-7; 7 nucleotides agree with TRBD1. This CDR3 region has 14 residues. Looked up from germline, CDR1 is KGHSH and CDR2 is LQKENI. V shed 3 bases, J shed 1 base, and the junction held 3 bases outside the gene matches. The CDR3 nucleotides read TGTGCCAGCTCACCCGGACAGGTTTCCTACGAGCAGTACTTC. It is translated as CASSPGQVSYEQYF.

The chain employs TRBV7-2 and TRBJ2-2; TRBD1 matches at 9 bases. The CDR3 consists of 18 residues. Germline V gives CDR1 SGHTA, CDR2 FQGNSA. V gave up 1 base and J gave up 8 bases; unmatched junction bases: 14. CDR3 in DNA: TGTGCCAGCAGCTTAGTTAGGGGACAGGGAGGGACACCGGGGGAGCTGTTTTTT. It yields the protein CASSLVRGQGGTPGELFF.

The table lists this clone with many counts. The chain has TRBV4-1 and TRBJ1-3, with D perhaps matching TRBD1 (5 bases). The germline V gene has CDR1 MGHRA and CDR2 YSYEKL. The V end lost 1 base, the J end lost 2 bases, and 15 bases lay between the germline ends. The CDR3 loop spans 17 amino acids. Here the CDR3 reads CASSQGLLGAPGNTIYF. The DNA for the CDR3 is TGCGCCAGCAGCCAAGGTTTGCTTGGGGCGCCTGGAAACACCATATATTTT.

The chain uses TRBV5-1 and TRBJ2-3; 10 bases align to TRBD2. V was clipped by 4 bases and J by 11 bases; unmatched bases: 10. CDR1 SGHRS and CDR2 YFSETQ come from the germline V gene. CDR3 size: 14 residues. The CDR3 spells CASSPGLAFSEQYF. The DNA of the CDR3 is TGCGCCAGCAGCCCGGGACTAGCGTTCTCAGAGCAGTATTTT.

This rearrangement joins TRBV28 to TRBJ1-1, with D perhaps matching TRBD1 (6 bases). Per the germline V gene, CDR1 is MDHEN and CDR2 is SYDVKM. The V gene lost 3 bases and the J gene lost 1 base, with 12 bases spanning the gap. CDR3 length: 15 residues. The CDR3 sequence: CASSFQGGGNTEAFF. The CDR3 DNA reads TGTGCCAGCAGTTTTCAGGGAGGGGGGAACACTGAAGCTTTCTTT.

The chain uses TRBV5-1 and TRBJ1-1; TRBD1 agrees at 8 bases. Germline trimming cut 5 bases from V and 1 base from J; bases unmatched to any gene: 4. The CDR3 has 14 amino acids. Germline V lookup: CDR1 SGHRS, CDR2 YFSETQ. The DNA for the CDR3 is TGCGCCAGCAGGAGTGGACAGGGGAACACTGAAGCTTTCTTT. It yields the protein CASRSGQGNTEAFF. The full variable domain, with the rest looked up from reference TRBV5-1 and TRBJ1-1, is KAGVTQTPRYLIKTRGQQVTLSCSPISGHRSVSWYQQTPGQGLQFLFEYFSETQRNKGNFPGRFSGRQFSNSRSEMNVSTLELGDSALYLCASRSGQGNTEAFFGQGTRLTVV.

V is TRBV28 and J is TRBJ1-4; TRBD1 matches at 7 bases. This CDR3 is built from 15 residues. CDR1 is MDHEN and CDR2 is SYDVKM in the germline V gene. The J segment lost 0 bases and the V segment lost 4 bases, leaving 2 bases of the junction unmatched. The CDR3 loop is CASSSTGSTNEKLFF. For the CDR3, the DNA is TGTGCCAGCAGTTCGACAGGGTCAACTAATGAAAAACTGTTTTTT.

The chain couples TRBV5-1 to TRBJ2-5; the match to TRBD2 covers 9 bases. The germline gives CDR1 SGHRS, CDR2 YFSETQ. This CDR3 has 15 amino acids. With V trimmed by 4 bases and J by 2 bases, 6 bases remained unmatched. The CDR3 reads CASSISGSRQETQYF. CDR3 nucleotides: TGCGCCAGCAGCATTAGCGGGAGTAGGCAAGAGACCCAGTACTTC.

The chain employs TRBV5-1 and TRBJ2-1; TRBD2 matches 8 bases. Looked up from germline, CDR1 is SGHRS and CDR2 is YFSETQ. The J segment lost 3 bases and the V segment lost 4 bases, leaving 3 bases of the junction unmatched. The CDR3 has 14 amino acids. The CDR3: CASSAGTSYNEQFF. For the CDR3, the DNA is TGCGCCAGCAGCGCCGGGACTAGCTACAATGAGCAGTTCTTC.

V usage is TRBV5-5 and J usage is TRBJ2-1; 10 bases line up with TRBD2. V gave up 6 bases and J gave up 7 bases; unmatched junction bases: 7. CDR3 length: 14 amino acids. Germline V gives CDR1 SGHKS, CDR2 YYEKEE (reference sequence). DNA of the CDR3: TGTGCCAGCAACCAAGCGGGAGGGGGAAATGAGCAGTTCTTC. Amino acid sequence: CASNQAGGGNEQFF.

The chain combines TRBV5-1 with TRBJ2-2; D not certain. The length of the CDR3 is 12 residues. V lost 3 bases and J 2 bases, leaving 2 bases between the germline ends. CDR1 is SGHRS, CDR2 YFSETQ, per germline. The CDR3 loop is CASSSNTGELFF. The CDR3 nucleotides read TGCGCCAGCAGCTCTAACACCGGGGAGCTGTTTTTT.

The chain links TRBV15 to TRBJ1-3, with 7 bases fitting TRBD1. Germline CDR1 LNHNV, CDR2 YYDKDF (reference sequence). J gave up 3 bases and V 5 bases, and 7 bases lay outside the gene matches. The CDR3 length is 15 residues. CDR3 sequence reads: CATSGDRAIGNTIYF. The CDR3, as DNA: TGTGCCACCAGCGGTGACAGGGCTATTGGAAACACCATATATTTT.